This T cell receptor beta chain was recorded in a study of T cell responses to AZD1222 COVID-19 vaccine. Study-level findings and limits: Only after the peak T cell response were repertoires sampled. Among vaccine-associated CD4 TCRs, coverage spanned spike, with dominance at 160-218 and 743-854. Targeting of unmutated variant regions was reportedly seen in nearly half of spike-specific TCRs.

The junction had 10 bases not matched to a gene; V was cut back by 3 bases and J by 4 bases. The CDR3 covers 16 residues. CDR1 and CDR2 (germline): LGHDT, YNNKEL (reference sequence). This table comes from immunoSEQ multiplex PCR, and its TCRdb copy is limited to in-frame clones, with some not included. The table records under 95,000 clones, around 86% of them present only once. Notes on this clone: Its antigen is not identified.

This chain connects TRBV3-1 (or the pseudogene TRBV3-2) to TRBJ2-3; 7 nucleotides align to TRBD2. The sample in question was peripheral blood, obtained on day 0 of AZD1222 vaccination. The TCR sequence derives from an adult in good health. This CDR3 reads CASSQGSGGSADTQYF. DNA of the CDR3: TGTGCCAGCAGCCAGGGATCGGGCGGGAGTGCAGATACGCAGTATTTT.